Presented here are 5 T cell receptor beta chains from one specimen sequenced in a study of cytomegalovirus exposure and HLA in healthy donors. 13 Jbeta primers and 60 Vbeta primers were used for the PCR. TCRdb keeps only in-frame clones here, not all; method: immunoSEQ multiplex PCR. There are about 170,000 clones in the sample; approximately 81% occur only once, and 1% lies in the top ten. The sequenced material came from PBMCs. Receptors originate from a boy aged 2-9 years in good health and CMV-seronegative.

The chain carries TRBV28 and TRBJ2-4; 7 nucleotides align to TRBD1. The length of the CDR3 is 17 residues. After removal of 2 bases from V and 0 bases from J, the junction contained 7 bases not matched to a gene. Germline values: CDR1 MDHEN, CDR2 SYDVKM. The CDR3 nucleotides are TGTGCCAGCAGTTTAGGGGACAGTAGTTTAGCCAAAAACATTCAGTACTTC. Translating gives CASSLGDSSLAKNIQYF.

The CDR3 bases are TGTGCCAGCAGTTCCCCCGGAGGCCCCTCTAGCGGGAGGTACGAGCAGTACTTC. It is translated as CASSSPGGPSSGRYEQYF. J is TRBJ2-7 and V is TRBV27; 11 nucleotides align to TRBD2. CDR3 length: 18 residues. CDR1 is MNHEY, CDR2 SMNVEV, per germline (reference sequence). V shed 4 bases, J shed 4 bases, and the junction held 15 bases outside the gene matches.

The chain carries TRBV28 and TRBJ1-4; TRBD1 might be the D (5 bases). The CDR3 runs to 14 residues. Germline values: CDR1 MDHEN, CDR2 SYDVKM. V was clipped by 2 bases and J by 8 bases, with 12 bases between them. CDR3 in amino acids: CASSLVRVGEKLFF. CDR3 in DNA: TGTGCCAGCAGTTTAGTCAGGGTAGGGGAAAAACTGTTTTTT. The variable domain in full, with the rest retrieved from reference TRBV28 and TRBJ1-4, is DVKVTQSSRYLVKRTGEKVFLECVQDMDHENMFWYRQDPGLGLRLIYFSYDVKMKEKGDIPEGYSVSREKKERFSLILESASTNQTSMYLCASSLVRVGEKLFFGSGTQLSVL.

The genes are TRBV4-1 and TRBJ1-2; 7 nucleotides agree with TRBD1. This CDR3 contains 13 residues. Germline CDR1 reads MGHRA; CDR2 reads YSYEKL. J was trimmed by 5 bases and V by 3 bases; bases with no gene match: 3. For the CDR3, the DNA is TGCGCCAGCAGCCAGGAGGGACAGTATGGCTACACCTTC. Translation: CASSQEGQYGYTF.

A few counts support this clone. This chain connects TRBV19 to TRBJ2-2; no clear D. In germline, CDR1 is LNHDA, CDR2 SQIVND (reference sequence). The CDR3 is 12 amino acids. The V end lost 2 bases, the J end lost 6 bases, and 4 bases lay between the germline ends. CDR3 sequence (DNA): TGTGCCAGTAGTATACCTCCCGGGGAGCTGTTTTTT. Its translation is CASSIPPGELFF. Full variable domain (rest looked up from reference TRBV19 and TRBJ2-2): DGGITQSPKYLFRKEGQNVTLSCEQNLNHDAMYWYRQDPGQGLRLIYYSQIVNDFQKGDIAEGYSVSREKKESFPLTVTSAQKNPTAFYLCASSIPPGELFFGEGSRLTVL.